These 3 T cell receptor beta chains originate from one sample sequenced in a study of shared clonotypes between healthy human individuals (dated by TCRdb to 2020 to 2022). CD8 naive samples consisted of CD45RO-negative cells that were positively selected for CCR7, yielding a CD45RA+CCR7+ population without TemRA cells. Receptor amplification or capture employed the immunoSEQ multiplex PCR assay. The table comes from immuneACCESS by way of TCRdb, which keeps in-frame sequences with V and J called. Part of the clones is missing from these tables; in studies checked, under half for an unresolved V gene and the rest for unknown reasons. Counted in this sample were 2 million to 2.5 million clones; around 96% of them appeared once. More than 0.95% of the sample is held by the ten biggest clonotypes. The source material was naive CD8+ T cells sorted from blood. Taken with the paper, the label for cell subset or site translates to: CD45RA+CCR7+. These receptors originate from a man between 18 and 29 years old in good health.

For this clone: Other DNA sequences within the sample encode an identical CDR3. The chain employs TRBV19 and TRBJ2-3; 10 nucleotides line up with TRBD2. This CDR3 region has 16 residues. V was clipped by 1 base and J by 1 base; unmatched bases: 2. Germline CDR1 is LNHDA and CDR2 is SQIVND (reference sequence). CDR3: CASSIGLAGGTDTQYF. CDR3 bases: TGTGCCAGTAGTATAGGTCTAGCGGGAGGCACAGATACGCAGTATTTT.

The chain has TRBV30 and TRBJ1-5; tentative D call: TRBD1 (6 bases). Looked up from germline, CDR1 is GTSNPN and CDR2 is SVGIG (reference sequence). V dropped 4 bases and J dropped 1 base, with 20 bases sitting between them. The CDR3 runs 17 residues. The CDR3 is CAWTGGGGEGSNQPQHF. The DNA for the CDR3 is TGTGCCTGGACGGGAGGCGGGGGCGAGGGAAGCAATCAGCCCCAGCATTTT.

This clone has a single count. V gene TRBV13 combines with J gene TRBJ2-1; possibly TRBD1 for D (5 bases). Trimming removed 5 bases from V and 0 bases from J, with 11 bases in between. The V gene's germline CDR1 is PRHDT and CDR2 FYEKMQ (reference sequence). The CDR3 runs to 15 residues. The CDR3 nucleotides are TGTGCCAGCAGCGAAAGACAGAGCTCCTACAATGAGCAGTTCTTC. Amino acid sequence: CASSERQSSYNEQFF. Drawing the rest from reference TRBV13 and TRBJ2-1, the complete variable domain is AAGVIQSPRHLIKEKRETATLKCYPIPRHDTVYWYQQGPGQDPQFLISFYEKMQSDKGSIPDRFSAQQFSDYHSELNMSSLELGDSALYFCASSERQSSYNEQFFGPGTRLTVL.